This TCR beta chain was identified in a study of PD-L1 blockade in urothelial cancer. Study-level background: The patients' atezolizumab therapy, 1,200 mg intravenously every 3 weeks, started around 2014. Analyses were performed on blood at 3 weeks after treatment start (the second dose) and at 6 weeks. A median approximately 140,000 T cells were found in blood samples.

Documented time point: pretreatment peripheral blood. The study enrolled patients with locally advanced or metastatic urothelial carcinoma. The CDR3 has 18 residues. Germline V CDR1 and CDR2: SEHNR, FQNEAQ (reference sequence). V was cut by 4 bases and J by 4 bases, with 22 bases left in between. Profiled with immunoSEQ multiplex PCR; TCRdb holds only in-frame clones, not every one. In the table there are more than 40,000 clones, approximately 85% of which are singletons. The chain joins TRBV7-9 to TRBJ2-2; tentative D call: TRBD1 (6 bases). The receptor's source is a man aged 45-60 years with urothelial cancer. The sample here was PBMCs, taken around atezolizumab (anti-PD-L1) treatment. The CDR3 DNA follows: TGTGCCAGCAGCTGGCAGGGGTCTATTCGGTATTCCACCGGGGAGCTGTTTTTT. It codes for CASSWQGSIRYSTGELFF.